This is a list of T cell receptor beta chains from one sample in a study of Graves' ophthalmopathy and Graves' hyperthyroidism. TCRdb processed the multiplex PCR reads anew with MiXCR; each CDR3 protein has one entry. The top ten clones hold 3.5% to 5% of a sample with about 500,000 distinct CDR3 sequences, under 45% of them seen once. The sequencing input was peripheral blood or thyroid tissue (not recorded which). Receptors were obtained from an adult man with Graves' hyperthyroidism. Both conserved end residues are part of each CDR3. The D gene is left open where the match is weak. Clone sizes are given selectively: once, few, many, or a class where the clone is expanded.

j_call	d_call	clone_size	v_call	cdr3_aa	cdr3_nt
TRBJ1-1	NA	NA	TRBV11-2	CASSLEGWNFEAFF	TGTGCCAGCAGCTTAGAGGGGTGGAACTTTGAAGCTTTCTTT
TRBJ1-5	NA	many	TRBV28	CASTVGNQPQHF	TGTGCCAGCACGGTTGGCAATCAGCCCCAGCATTTT
TRBJ2-1	NA	NA	TRBV2	CASSGDREVRNEQFF	TGTGCCAGCAGCGGAGACAGGGAGGTTCGAAATGAGCAGTTCTTC
TRBJ2-5	NA	NA	TRBV7-2	CASSFVMAGESQGETQYF	TGTGCCAGCAGTTTTGTCATGGCAGGGGAGAGTCAGGGAGAGACCCAGTACTTC
TRBJ1-1	NA	many	TRBV20-1	CSARVLGTNTEAFF	TGCAGTGCTAGAGTATTGGGGACGAACACTGAAGCTTTCTTT
TRBJ1-4	NA	NA	TRBV11-1	CASRGDATNEKLFF	TGTGCCAGCAGGGGAGACGCAACTAATGAAAAACTGTTTTTT
TRBJ2-7	NA	many	TRBV20-1	CSARGPSGYEQYF	TGCAGTGCTAGAGGTCCCTCAGGGTACGAGCAGTACTTC
TRBJ1-2	NA	many	TRBV3-1	CASSQGARDRFRGYTF	TGTGCCAGCAGCCAAGGAGCCCGAGACAGGTTCCGCGGCTACACCTTC
TRBJ1-2	TRBD1	few	TRBV19	CASSIGQGVGYTF	TGTGCCAGTAGTATCGGACAGGGGGTTGGCTACACCTTC
TRBJ1-5	TRBD1	few	TRBV24-1	CATSTGYNQPQHF	TGTGCCACCTCGACAGGGTACAATCAGCCCCAGCATTTT
TRBJ1-4	NA	few	TRBV6-7	CASPYHRTRDEKLFF	TGTGCCAGTCCTTACCACCGGACAAGAGATGAAAAACTGTTTTTT
TRBJ1-4	NA	NA	TRBV20-1	CSARQPHGGEKLFF	TGCAGTGCTAGACAACCTCACGGGGGGGAAAAACTGTTTTTT
TRBJ2-7	NA	NA	TRBV10-3	CAISAPRQSSYEQYF	TGTGCCATCAGTGCCCCGCGGCAAAGCTCCTACGAGCAGTACTTC
TRBJ1-3	NA	few	TRBV29-1	CSVEVFEGGIGDTIYF	TGCAGCGTTGAAGTTTTTGAGGGGGGAATTGGAGACACCATATATTTT
TRBJ2-7	NA	few	TRBV15	CATSRGAGVRTYEQYF	TGTGCCACCAGCAGAGGGGCAGGGGTTAGGACCTACGAGCAGTACTTC
TRBJ2-7	NA	many	TRBV19	CASSIRDSSYEQYF	TGTGCCAGTAGTATTCGAGACAGCTCCTACGAGCAGTACTTC
TRBJ2-2	NA	NA	TRBV7-9	CASSLGFGEAGELFF	TGTGCCAGCAGCTTAGGGTTCGGGGAGGCCGGGGAGCTGTTTTTT
TRBJ1-1	NA	NA	TRBV4-1	CASSQIGVGNTEAFF	TGCGCCAGCAGCCAAATAGGGGTGGGGAACACTGAAGCTTTCTTT
TRBJ2-7	TRBD2	NA	TRBV6-5	CASSSEAGGPSYEQYF	TGTGCCAGCAGTTCCGAGGCGGGGGGGCCCTCCTACGAGCAGTACTTC
TRBJ1-4	TRBD1	once	TRBV7-9	CASSLGRDSTRGKLFF	TGTGCCAGCAGCTTAGGTAGGGACAGCACCCGTGGAAAACTGTTTTTT
TRBJ2-1	NA	NA	TRBV20-1	CSARPTRGNEQFF	TGCAGTGCTAGACCAACTCGGGGCAATGAGCAGTTCTTC
TRBJ1-2	NA	many	TRBV4-1	CASSQDRQGQRYYGYTF	TGCGCCAGCAGCCAAGATAGGCAGGGACAACGGTACTATGGCTACACCTTC